The source of this T cell receptor beta chain is a study of shared clonotypes between healthy human individuals. Turning to this clone: No antigen is known for it.

All donors were Caucasian adults living in Nashville, Tennessee. The CDR3 is made up of 17 amino acids. V was pared by 0 bases and J by 3 bases, with 19 bases between. Germline lookup yields CDR1 SGHRS and CDR2 YFSETQ. The authors distributed each subset's genomic DNA evenly over several immunoSEQ plates. Sorted-subset replicate PCR reactions were performed with approximately 190 ng DNA, corresponding to roughly 30,000 T cell genomes. Profiling relied on immunoSEQ multiplex PCR, and the TCRdb table lists in-frame clones only, not all of them. The sample comprises about 770,000 clones, roughly two thirds of which are singletons, and more than 1.5% rests with the top ten. General study findings and limits: Of the naive CD4 clonotypes, around 4.9% were shared across several donors.

Sequencing was carried out using memory CD4+ T cells sorted from blood. Subset: CD45RA-negative fraction. The TCR was taken from a woman aged 30 to 39 in good health. This chain links TRBV5-1 with TRBJ2-7, with D maybe TRBD2 (6 bases). The CDR3 here is CASSLGLPGTFYYEQYF. The CDR3 DNA sequence: TGCGCCAGCAGCTTGGGTTTACCCGGGACTTTCTACTACGAGCAGTACTTC.